The rows below give T cell receptor beta chains drawn from one sample of a study of yellow fever vaccine responses in identical twins. In TCRdb, the RT-PCR reads were re-called with MiXCR into one record per CDR3 protein. This table has roughly 18,000 distinct CDR3 sequences, less than 75% appearing once. The input for sequencing was T cells from blood (PBMCs), unsorted or a sorted subset (not recorded which), taken before or after yellow fever vaccination (not recorded which). The receptor source for this set is a woman younger than 30 who received the yellow fever vaccine. CDR3s include the opening cysteine and the closing phenylalanine or tryptophan. The D gene is left open where the match is weak. Clone size appears in some rows only: once, few, many, or a class for an expanded clone.

V gene,J gene,D gene,clone size,CDR3 DNA,CDR3 protein
TRBV20-1,TRBJ1-2,.,.,TGCAGTGCTTTTGACAGTATATATGGCTACACCTTC,CSAFDSIYGYTF
TRBV5-1,TRBJ2-1,.,few,TGCGCCAGCGGGGGAACGGGTAATGAGCAGTTCTTC,CASGGTGNEQFF
TRBV11-2,TRBJ1-1,.,.,TGTGCCAGCAGCCGACACTGGGACGCGAACACTGAAGCTTTCTTT,CASSRHWDANTEAFF
TRBV4-1,TRBJ2-1,TRBD2,once,TGCGCCAGCAGCCAAGATCAGACGGGAGGGTACAATGAGCAGTTCTTC,CASSQDQTGGYNEQFF
TRBV20-1,TRBJ1-1,.,.,TGCAGTGTAGGGAGGGAGGCAACTGAAGCTTTCTTT,CSVGREATEAFF
TRBV19,TRBJ1-1,.,.,TGTGCCAGCAACCCCCTGGGGGGGGGTGGTGAAGCTTTCTTT,CASNPLGGGGEAFF
TRBV11-1,TRBJ1-5,.,.,TGTGCCAGCAGCCTCATGGCAGGGGAGTCGAATCAGCCCCAGCATTTT,CASSLMAGESNQPQHF
TRBV4-1,TRBJ2-7,.,.,TGCGCCAGCAGCCAAGAGGACACAAGCTCCTACGAGCAGTACTTC,CASSQEDTSSYEQYF
TRBV4-1,TRBJ2-3,.,few,TGCGCCAGCAGCCAGTACAGGGCGGATACGCAGTATTTT,CASSQYRADTQYF
TRBV2,TRBJ1-5,TRBD1,once,TGTGCCAGCAGTGGACAGGGTAGACAGCCCCAGCATTTT,CASSGQGRQPQHF
TRBV3-1,TRBJ1-3,.,.,TGTGCCAGCAGCCAAGATCCGGGAAACACCATATATTTT,CASSQDPGNTIYF
TRBV9,TRBJ2-5,.,.,TGTGCCAGCAGCGTATGGGGCAGCCAAGAGACCCAGTACTTC,CASSVWGSQETQYF
TRBV29-1,TRBJ1-1,.,.,TGCAGCGTGGGGGGCGCGGGGGTCTCTGAAGCTTTCTTT,CSVGGAGVSEAFF
TRBV7-6,TRBJ2-3,.,.,TGTGCCAGCAGCTTAAGCGACTCCAGGACAGATACGCAGTATTTT,CASSLSDSRTDTQYF
TRBV20-1,TRBJ1-3,.,.,TGCAGTGCCCCTGCTGGAAACACCATATATTTT,CSAPAGNTIYF
TRBV24-1,TRBJ2-1,.,few,TGTGCCACCAGGGCTAGCAGTCCCACCTACAATGAGCAGTTCTTC,CATRASSPTYNEQFF
TRBV12-3/TRBV12-4,TRBJ2-7,TRBD2,.,TGTGCCAGCAGGCATGGCGCGGGAGACGCCTACGAGCAGTACTTC,CASRHGAGDAYEQYF
TRBV11-3,TRBJ2-7,.,.,TGTGCCAGCAGCTCCCCGGGACTCTCCTACGAGCAGTACTTC,CASSSPGLSYEQYF
TRBV25-1,TRBJ2-1,TRBD1,.,TGTGCCAGCAAACCAGGGACAGGGAAATCCAGCTCCTACAATGAGCAGTTCTTC,CASKPGTGKSSSYNEQFF
TRBV29-1,TRBJ2-1,.,.,TGCAGCGGGGGGGGGACAGCTAATTACAATGAGCAGTTCTTC,CSGGGTANYNEQFF
TRBV20-1,TRBJ2-3,.,.,TGCAGTCCACAGGGAGCGCAGTATTTT,CSPQGAQYF
TRBV5-1,TRBJ2-7,TRBD2,.,TGCGCTAGTAGAGCTGCTGGCGGGAGGGCCGATTATGGCTACGAGCAGTACTTC,CASRAAGGRADYGYEQYF
TRBV11-3,TRBJ2-1,.,few,TGTGCCAGCAGCCTCGTTCGTGCCTCGAGCTCCTACAATGAGCAGTTCTTC,CASSLVRASSSYNEQFF
TRBV15,TRBJ1-6,TRBD1,.,TGTGCCACCAGCTTAGACAGGGCACTTAATTCACCCCTCCACTTT,CATSLDRALNSPLHF
TRBV11-1,TRBJ2-7,TRBD2,.,TGTGCCAGCAGCGTGACCGGGACTAGCTCCTACGAGCAGTACTTC,CASSVTGTSSYEQYF
TRBV18,TRBJ2-1,TRBD1,.,TGTGCCAGCTCGCTACCGGGACAGCTATACAATGAGCAGTTCTTC,CASSLPGQLYNEQFF
TRBV12-3/TRBV12-4,TRBJ2-3,.,.,TGTGCCAGCAGTTTTCGCGGGGTTGTAGATACGCAGTATTTT,CASSFRGVVDTQYF
TRBV7-6,TRBJ2-1,.,.,TGTGCCAGCAGCTCCACGCGGGGCGGCACCTACAATGAGCAGTTCTTC,CASSSTRGGTYNEQFF
TRBV2,TRBJ2-7,.,few,TGTGCCAGCAGTGAGGCCTCCTACGAGCAGTACTTC,CASSEASYEQYF
TRBV11-3,TRBJ2-1,TRBD2,once,TGTGCCAGCAGCTCAGGACTAGCGGGAATGTACAATGAGCAGTTCTTC,CASSSGLAGMYNEQFF
TRBV19,TRBJ2-1,TRBD2,once,TGTGCCAGTAGTATAAGCGGGAGTTCCTACAATGAGCAGTTCTTC,CASSISGSSYNEQFF
TRBV6-2/TRBV6-3,TRBJ1-1,.,few,TGTGCCAGCAGACGGAGCATGAACACTGAAGCTTTCTTT,CASRRSMNTEAFF
TRBV11-1,TRBJ2-7,.,.,TGTGCCAGCAGCTTAGCGCGCGGCGGGATGAGCTCCTACGAGCAGTACTTC,CASSLARGGMSSYEQYF
TRBV11-1,TRBJ1-5,TRBD1,.,TGTGCCAGCAGCTCTGGGTTGTACAGGGGTGACGGCAATCAGCCCCAGCATTTT,CASSSGLYRGDGNQPQHF
TRBV28,TRBJ1-5,TRBD1,.,TGTGCCAGCAGTATCCGACAGGGGGCTCAGCCCCAGCATTTT,CASSIRQGAQPQHF
TRBV29-1,TRBJ2-5,TRBD1,.,TGCAGCGTTGGGGGGACAACCAGGGGGGAGACCCAGTACTTC,CSVGGTTRGETQYF
TRBV5-1,TRBJ1-1,.,.,TGCGCCAGCCGATCTGGCCGAGTGAACACTGAAGCTTTCTTT,CASRSGRVNTEAFF
TRBV11-2,TRBJ2-1,.,.,TGTGCCAGCAGCGGGGTCAGCTCCTACAATGAGCAGTTCTTC,CASSGVSSYNEQFF
TRBV11-3,TRBJ2-1,.,.,TGTGCCAGCAGCTTTTCTGGGGGCTCCTACAATGAGCAGTTCTTC,CASSFSGGSYNEQFF
TRBV6-1,TRBJ2-1,TRBD2,.,TGTGCCAGCAGTCGACGACTTCTAGCGGGAGATAGGAATGAGCAGTTCTTC,CASSRRLLAGDRNEQFF
TRBV11-3,TRBJ1-6,.,few,TGTGCCAGCAGCTCACCGAGGGGGAATTCACCCCTCCACTTT,CASSSPRGNSPLHF
TRBV2,TRBJ2-3,TRBD2,.,TGTGCCAGCAGTCGGGAGGGCACAGATACGCAGTATTTT,CASSREGTDTQYF
TRBV14,TRBJ1-3,TRBD1,.,TGTGCCAGCAGCCAGGACCGACAGGGCACCTCTGGAAACACCATATATTTT,CASSQDRQGTSGNTIYF
TRBV6-1,TRBJ1-5,.,.,TGTGCCAGCAGCGGAGATCAGCCCCAGCATTTT,CASSGDQPQHF
TRBV7-9,TRBJ1-2,TRBD1,few,TGTGCCAGCAGCCAGAATCAACAGGGGGCAGTTGGCTACACCTTC,CASSQNQQGAVGYTF
TRBV2,TRBJ2-7,.,.,TGTGCCAGCAGTGCCGGGCCCCCGCTCTACGAGCAGTACTTC,CASSAGPPLYEQYF
TRBV11-2,TRBJ2-1,TRBD2,few,TGTGCCAGCAGCTTATCCGGACTAGCGGGCAATGAGCAGTTCTTC,CASSLSGLAGNEQFF
TRBV12-3/TRBV12-4,TRBJ2-1,.,.,TGTGCCAGCAGTTTAGATAGTCTAAACAATGAGCAGTTCTTC,CASSLDSLNNEQFF
TRBV11-3,TRBJ1-5,.,few,TGTGCCAGCAGCCCATTAGCGGGAGGCGGCAATCAGCCCCAGCATTTT,CASSPLAGGGNQPQHF
TRBV12-2,TRBJ2-1,.,.,TGTGCAAGTCGCTCCACCCCCGGGACGGACTACAATGAGCAGTTCTTC,CASRSTPGTDYNEQFF
TRBV2,TRBJ2-7,.,.,TGTGCCAGCAGTGGGCGGGACAGCAGCTCCTACGAGCAGTACTTC,CASSGRDSSSYEQYF
TRBV11-2,TRBJ1-2,.,.,TGTGCCAGCAGCGCACCTCAGGGCTATGGCTACACCTTC,CASSAPQGYGYTF
TRBV29-1,TRBJ2-1,.,.,TGCAGCTCTGAAGGTGGAGCCTATAACAATGAGCAGTTCTTC,CSSEGGAYNNEQFF